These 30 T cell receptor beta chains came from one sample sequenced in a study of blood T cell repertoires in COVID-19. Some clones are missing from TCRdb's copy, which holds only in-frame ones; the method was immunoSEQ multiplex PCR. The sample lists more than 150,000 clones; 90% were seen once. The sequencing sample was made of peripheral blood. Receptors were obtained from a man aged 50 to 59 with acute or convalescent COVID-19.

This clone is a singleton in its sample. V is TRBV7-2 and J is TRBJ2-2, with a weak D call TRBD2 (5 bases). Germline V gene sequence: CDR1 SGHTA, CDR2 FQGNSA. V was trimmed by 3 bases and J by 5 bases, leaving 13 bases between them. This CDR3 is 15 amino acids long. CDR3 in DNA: TGTGCCAGCAGCTTTAAAATTGGGAGTACCGGGGAGCTGTTTTTT. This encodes CASSFKIGSTGELFF.

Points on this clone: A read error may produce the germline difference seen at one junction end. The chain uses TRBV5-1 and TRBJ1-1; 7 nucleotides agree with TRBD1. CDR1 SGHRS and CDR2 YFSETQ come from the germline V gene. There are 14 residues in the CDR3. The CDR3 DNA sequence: TGCGCCCGCAGGGGGGGGCAGGTGAACACTGAAGCTTTCTTT. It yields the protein CARRGGQVNTEAFF.

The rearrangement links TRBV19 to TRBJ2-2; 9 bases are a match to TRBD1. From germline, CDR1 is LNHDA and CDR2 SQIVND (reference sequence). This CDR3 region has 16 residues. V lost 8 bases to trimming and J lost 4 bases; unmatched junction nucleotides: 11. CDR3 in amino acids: CASSPYRGLVTGELFF. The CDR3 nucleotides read TGTGCCAGTTCCCCATACAGGGGGCTGGTCACCGGGGAGCTGTTTTTT. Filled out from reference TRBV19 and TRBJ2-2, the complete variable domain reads DGGITQSPKYLFRKEGQNVTLSCEQNLNHDAMYWYRQDPGQGLRLIYYSQIVNDFQKGDIAEGYSVSREKKESFPLTVTSAQKNPTAFYLCASSPYRGLVTGELFFGEGSRLTVL.

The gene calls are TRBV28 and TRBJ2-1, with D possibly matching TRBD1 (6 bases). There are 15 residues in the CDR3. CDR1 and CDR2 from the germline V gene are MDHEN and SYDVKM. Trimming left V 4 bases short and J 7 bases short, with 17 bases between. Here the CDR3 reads CASSSPGLGANEQFF. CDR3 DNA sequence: TGTGCCAGCAGTTCCCCGGGCCTGGGGGCTAATGAGCAGTTCTTC. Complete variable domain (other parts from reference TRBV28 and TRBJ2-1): DVKVTQSSRYLVKRTGEKVFLECVQDMDHENMFWYRQDPGLGLRLIYFSYDVKMKEKGDIPEGYSVSREKKERFSLILESASTNQTSMYLCASSSPGLGANEQFFGPGTRLTVL.

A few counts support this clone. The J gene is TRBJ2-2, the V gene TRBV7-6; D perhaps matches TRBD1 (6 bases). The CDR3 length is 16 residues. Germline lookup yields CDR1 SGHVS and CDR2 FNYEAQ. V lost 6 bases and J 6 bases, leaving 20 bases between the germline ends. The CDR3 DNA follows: TGTGCCAGCAGTCCCGCCGTTGGGGGCCGGGCCGGGGAGCTGTTTTTT. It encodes CASSPAVGGRAGELFF.

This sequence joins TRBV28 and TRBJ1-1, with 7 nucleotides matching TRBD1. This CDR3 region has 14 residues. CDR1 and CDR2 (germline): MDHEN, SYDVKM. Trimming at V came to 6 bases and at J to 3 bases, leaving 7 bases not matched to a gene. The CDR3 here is CASRRQGAYTEAFF. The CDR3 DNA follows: TGTGCCAGCAGACGACAGGGCGCGTACACTGAAGCTTTCTTT.

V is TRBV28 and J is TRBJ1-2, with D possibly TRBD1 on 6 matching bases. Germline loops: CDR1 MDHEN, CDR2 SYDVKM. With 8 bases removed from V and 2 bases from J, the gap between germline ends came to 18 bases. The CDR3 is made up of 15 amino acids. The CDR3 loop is CASGGGGTPNYGYTF. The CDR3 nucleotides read TGTGCCAGCGGCGGGGGGGGGACACCAAACTATGGCTACACCTTC.

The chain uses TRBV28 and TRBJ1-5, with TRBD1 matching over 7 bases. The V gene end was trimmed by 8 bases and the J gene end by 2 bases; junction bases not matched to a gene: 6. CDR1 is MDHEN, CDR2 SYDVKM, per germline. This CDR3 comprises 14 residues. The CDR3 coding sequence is TGTGCCAGCTATCTAACAGGGGGCAATCAGCCCCAGCATTTT. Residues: CASYLTGGNQPQHF.

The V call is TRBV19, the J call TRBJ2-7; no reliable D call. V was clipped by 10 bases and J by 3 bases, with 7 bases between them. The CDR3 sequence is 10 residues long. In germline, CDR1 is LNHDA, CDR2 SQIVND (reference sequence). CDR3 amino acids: CANPLYEQYF. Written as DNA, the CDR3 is TGTGCCAATCCCCTCTACGAGCAGTACTTC.

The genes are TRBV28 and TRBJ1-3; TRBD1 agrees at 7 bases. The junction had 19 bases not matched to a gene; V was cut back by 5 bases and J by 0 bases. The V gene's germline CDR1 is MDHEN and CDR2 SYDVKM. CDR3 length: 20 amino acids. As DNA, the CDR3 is TGTGCCAGCAGTCCCCCAGGGGGACACCTAGGAGAGAGCTCTGGAAACACCATATATTTT. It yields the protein CASSPPGGHLGESSGNTIYF. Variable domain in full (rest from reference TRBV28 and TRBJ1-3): DVKVTQSSRYLVKRTGEKVFLECVQDMDHENMFWYRQDPGLGLRLIYFSYDVKMKEKGDIPEGYSVSREKKERFSLILESASTNQTSMYLCASSPPGGHLGESSGNTIYFGEGSWLTVV.

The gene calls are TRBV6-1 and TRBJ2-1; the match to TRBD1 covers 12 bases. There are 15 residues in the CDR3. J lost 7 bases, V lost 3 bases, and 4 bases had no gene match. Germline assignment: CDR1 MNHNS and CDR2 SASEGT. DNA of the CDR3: TGTGCCAGCAGTGACGGGACAGGGGGCGGGAATGAGCAGTTCTTC. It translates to CASSDGTGGGNEQFF.

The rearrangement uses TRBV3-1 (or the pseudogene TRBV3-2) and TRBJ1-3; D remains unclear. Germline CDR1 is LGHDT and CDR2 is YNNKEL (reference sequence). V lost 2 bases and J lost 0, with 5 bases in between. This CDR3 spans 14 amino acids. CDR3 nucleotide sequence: TGTGCCAGCAGCCAATCGGTCTCTGGAAACACCATATATTTT. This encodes CASSQSVSGNTIYF.

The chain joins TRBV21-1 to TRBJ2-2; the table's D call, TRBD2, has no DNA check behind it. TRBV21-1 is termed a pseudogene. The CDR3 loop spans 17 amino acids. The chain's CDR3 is CASIIRGGRLPTGELFF. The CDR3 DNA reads TGTGCCAGCATCATACGTGGGGGGAGACTCCCCACCGGGGAGCTGTTTTTT.

The CDR3 region has the DNA TGCGCCAGCAGCTTTGGGGGCTGGGAGACCCAGTACTTC. Translated: CASSFGGWETQYF. The chain joins TRBV5-1 to TRBJ2-5, with D possibly being TRBD1 (6 bases). The V end lost 2 bases, the J end lost 5 bases, and 10 bases lay between the germline ends. CDR3 length: 13 amino acids. CDR1 is SGHRS and CDR2 is YFSETQ in the germline V gene.

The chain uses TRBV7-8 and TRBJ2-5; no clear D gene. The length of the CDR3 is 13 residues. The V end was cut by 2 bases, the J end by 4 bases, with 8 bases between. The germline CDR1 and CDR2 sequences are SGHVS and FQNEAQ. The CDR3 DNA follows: TGTGCCAGCAGCTTAAGGAGTGCAGAGACCCAGTACTTC. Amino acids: CASSLRSAETQYF.

This chain's CDR3 is CASSHEARGAGANVLTF. The CDR3 DNA is TGTGCCAGCAGCCATGAAGCCAGGGGGGCTGGGGCCAACGTCCTGACTTTC. The V call is TRBV28, the J call TRBJ2-6, with D tentatively TRBD1 (7 bases). With 6 bases removed from V and 2 bases from J, the gap between germline ends came to 17 bases. The CDR3 consists of 17 residues. Germline V gene sequence: CDR1 MDHEN, CDR2 SYDVKM.

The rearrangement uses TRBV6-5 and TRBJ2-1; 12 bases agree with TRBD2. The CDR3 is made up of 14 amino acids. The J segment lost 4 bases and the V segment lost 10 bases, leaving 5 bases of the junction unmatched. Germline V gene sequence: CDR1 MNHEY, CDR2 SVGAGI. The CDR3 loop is CATASGRGYNEQFF. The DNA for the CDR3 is TGTGCCACCGCTAGCGGGAGGGGTTACAATGAGCAGTTCTTC.

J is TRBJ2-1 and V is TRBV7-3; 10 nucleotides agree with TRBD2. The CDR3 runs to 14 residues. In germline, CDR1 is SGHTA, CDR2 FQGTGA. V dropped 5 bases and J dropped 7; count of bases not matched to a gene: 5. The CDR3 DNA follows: TGTGCCAGCAGCCTAGCGGGAGTGTCAAATGAGCAGTTCTTC. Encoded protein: CASSLAGVSNEQFF. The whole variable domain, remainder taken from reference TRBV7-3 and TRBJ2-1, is GAGVSQTPSNKVTEKGKYVELRCDPISGHTALYWYRQSLGQGPEFLIYFQGTGAADDSGLPNDRFFAVRPEGSVSTLKIQRTERGDSAVYLCASSLAGVSNEQFFGPGTRLTVL.

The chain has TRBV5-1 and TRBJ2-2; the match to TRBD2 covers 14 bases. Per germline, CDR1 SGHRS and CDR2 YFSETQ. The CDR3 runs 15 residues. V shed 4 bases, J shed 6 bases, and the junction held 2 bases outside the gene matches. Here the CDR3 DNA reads TGCGCCAGCAGCCCGGGACTAGCGGGAGCCGGGGAGCTGTTTTTT. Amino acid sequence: CASSPGLAGAGELFF.

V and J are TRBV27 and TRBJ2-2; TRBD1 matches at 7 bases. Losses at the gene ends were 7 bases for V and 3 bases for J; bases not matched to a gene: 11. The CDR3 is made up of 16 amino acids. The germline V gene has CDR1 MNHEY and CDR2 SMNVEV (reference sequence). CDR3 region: CASKYRGWSDTGELFF. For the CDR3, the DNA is TGTGCCAGCAAATACAGGGGCTGGTCGGACACCGGGGAGCTGTTTTTT.

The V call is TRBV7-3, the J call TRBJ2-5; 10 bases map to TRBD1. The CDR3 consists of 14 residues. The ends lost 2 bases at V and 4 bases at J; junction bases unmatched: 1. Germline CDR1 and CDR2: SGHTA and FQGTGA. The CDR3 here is CASSLRDRGETQYF. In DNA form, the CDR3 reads TGTGCCAGCAGCTTACGGGACAGGGGAGAGACCCAGTACTTC.

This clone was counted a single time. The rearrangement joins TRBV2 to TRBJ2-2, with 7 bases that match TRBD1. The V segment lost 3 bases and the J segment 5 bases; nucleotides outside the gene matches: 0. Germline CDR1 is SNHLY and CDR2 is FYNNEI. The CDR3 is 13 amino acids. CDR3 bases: TGTGCCAGCAGTGAGACAGGGACCGGGGAGCTGTTTTTT. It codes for CASSETGTGELFF.

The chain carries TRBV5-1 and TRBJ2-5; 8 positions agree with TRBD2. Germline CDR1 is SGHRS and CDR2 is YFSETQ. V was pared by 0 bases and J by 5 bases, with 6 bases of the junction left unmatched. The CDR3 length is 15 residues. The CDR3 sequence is CASSLAGRAQETQYF. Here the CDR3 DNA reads TGCGCCAGCAGCTTGGCCGGGAGGGCCCAGGAGACCCAGTACTTC. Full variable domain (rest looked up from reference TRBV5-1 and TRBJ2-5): KAGVTQTPRYLIKTRGQQVTLSCSPISGHRSVSWYQQTPGQGLQFLFEYFSETQRNKGNFPGRFSGRQFSNSRSEMNVSTLELGDSALYLCASSLAGRAQETQYFGPGTRLLVL.

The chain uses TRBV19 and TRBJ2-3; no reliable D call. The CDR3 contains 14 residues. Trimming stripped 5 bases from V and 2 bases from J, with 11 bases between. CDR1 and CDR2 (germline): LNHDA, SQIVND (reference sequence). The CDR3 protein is CASSQTHATDTQYF. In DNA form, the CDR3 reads TGTGCCAGTAGTCAGACACACGCCACAGATACGCAGTATTTT.

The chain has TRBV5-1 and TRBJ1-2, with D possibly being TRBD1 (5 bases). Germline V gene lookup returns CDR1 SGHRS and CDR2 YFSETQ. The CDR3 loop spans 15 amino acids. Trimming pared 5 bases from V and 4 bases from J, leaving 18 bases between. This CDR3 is CASRGVGGRGYGYTF. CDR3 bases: TGCGCCAGCAGGGGGGTCGGGGGTCGAGGCTATGGCTACACCTTC. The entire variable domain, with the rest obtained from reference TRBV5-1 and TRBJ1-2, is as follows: KAGVTQTPRYLIKTRGQQVTLSCSPISGHRSVSWYQQTPGQGLQFLFEYFSETQRNKGNFPGRFSGRQFSNSRSEMNVSTLELGDSALYLCASRGVGGRGYGYTFGSGTRLTVV.

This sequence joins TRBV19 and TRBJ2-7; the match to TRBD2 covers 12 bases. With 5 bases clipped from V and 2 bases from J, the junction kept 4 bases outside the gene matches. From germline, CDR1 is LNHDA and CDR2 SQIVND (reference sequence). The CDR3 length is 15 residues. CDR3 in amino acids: CASSLGLAGPYEQYF. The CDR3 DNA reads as TGTGCCAGTAGTCTCGGACTAGCGGGGCCCTACGAGCAGTACTTC.

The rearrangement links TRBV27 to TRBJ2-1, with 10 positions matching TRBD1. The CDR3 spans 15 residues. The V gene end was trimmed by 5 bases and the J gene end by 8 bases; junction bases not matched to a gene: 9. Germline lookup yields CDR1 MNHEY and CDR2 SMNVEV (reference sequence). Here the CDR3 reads CASSRGTGVWDEQFF. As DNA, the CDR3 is TGTGCCAGCAGTAGGGGGACAGGGGTTTGGGATGAGCAGTTCTTC.

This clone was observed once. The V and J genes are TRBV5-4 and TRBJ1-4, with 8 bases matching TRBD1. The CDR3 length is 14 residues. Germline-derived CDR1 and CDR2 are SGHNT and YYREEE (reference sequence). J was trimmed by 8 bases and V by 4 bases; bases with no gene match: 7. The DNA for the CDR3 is TGTGCCAGCAGCCTGGCAGGGGGCAAAGAAAAACTGTTTTTT. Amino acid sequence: CASSLAGGKEKLFF.

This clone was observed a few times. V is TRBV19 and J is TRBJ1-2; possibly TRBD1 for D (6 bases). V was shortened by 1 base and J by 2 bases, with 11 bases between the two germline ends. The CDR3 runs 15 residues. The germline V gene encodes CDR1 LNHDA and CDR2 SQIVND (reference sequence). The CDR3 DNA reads TGTGCCAGTAGTATAGGGATGACAGGAAACTATGGCTACACCTTC. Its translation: CASSIGMTGNYGYTF.

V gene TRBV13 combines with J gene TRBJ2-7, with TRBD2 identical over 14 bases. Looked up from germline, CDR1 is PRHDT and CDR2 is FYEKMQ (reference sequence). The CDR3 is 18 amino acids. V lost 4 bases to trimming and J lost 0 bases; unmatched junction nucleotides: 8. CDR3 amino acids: CASSSRLAGGVSSYEQYF. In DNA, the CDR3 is TGTGCCAGCAGCTCCAGACTAGCGGGGGGGGTTAGCTCCTACGAGCAGTACTTC.